Below, one TCR beta chain is given with its context. Its antigen remains unknown. These data are taken from a study of T cell responses to AZD1222 COVID-19 vaccine. Background on the study: Second doses were pooled across both intervals (about 4 or about 12 weeks).

Measured with immunoSEQ multiplex PCR; TCRdb has only the in-frame clones, and not every one. The sample records more than 150,000 clones, just under 90% being singletons. Whole-study findings and limits: There were mostly white British donors and more females than males, and clonal diversity was possibly underestimated. Increased Spike-specific TCR breadth and depth were observed after two AZD1222 doses.

The CDR3 length is 13 residues. Germline V gene lookup returns CDR1 SEHNR and CDR2 FQNEAQ (reference sequence). Trimming cost V 5 bases and J 3 bases, with 10 bases left between them. The chain combines TRBV7-9 with TRBJ1-2; D gene uncertain. Here the sequenced sample was peripheral blood, taken on day 0 of AZD1222 vaccination. The TCR originated in an adult in good health. DNA of the CDR3: TGTGCCAGCAGCGTTTCATCCTACTATGGCTACACCTTC. Residues: CASSVSSYYGYTF.